These 30 T cell receptor beta chains share one sample of origin, sequenced in a study of blood T cell repertoires in COVID-19. The assay was immunoSEQ multiplex PCR, and TCRdb's table has in-frame clones only and misses some. The data hold approximately 380,000 clones, with more than 70% observed a single time. The material sequenced was PBMCs or T cells enriched from blood (not recorded which). Receptors originate from a woman younger than 30 who had recovered from COVID-19.

The chain is built from TRBV7-9 and TRBJ2-1, with 11 bases that match TRBD2. Trimming took 4 bases from V and 5 from J; bases not matched to a gene: 10. CDR1 and CDR2 from the germline V gene are SEHNR and FQNEAQ (reference sequence). CDR3 length equals 17 residues. The DNA for the CDR3 is TGTGCCAGCAGCTCGGTGAGAACTAGCGGGGGACACAATGAGCAGTTCTTC. This sequence encodes CASSSVRTSGGHNEQFF.

J is TRBJ2-7 and V is TRBV10-3; TRBD1 matches 9 bases. The CDR3 has 14 residues. With V trimmed by 7 bases and J by 4 bases, 8 bases remained unmatched. CDR1 ENHRY and CDR2 SYGVKD come from the germline V gene. The CDR3 DNA follows: TGTGCCATCACCGATGGGACAGGGTATTACGAGCAGTACTTC. It specifies CAITDGTGYYEQYF.

J is TRBJ2-5 and V is TRBV20-1; the D is unclear. The CDR3 is 14 residues long. Per the germline V gene, CDR1 is DFQATT and CDR2 is SNEGSKA (reference sequence). The V gene lost 3 bases and the J gene lost 1 base, with 12 bases spanning the gap. CDR3 coding DNA: TGCAGTGCTAGTGATGGCCTCTTCCAAGAGACCCAGTACTTC. Protein sequence: CSASDGLFQETQYF.

This clone appeared a single time. This chain connects TRBV19 to TRBJ1-5; TRBD1 might be the D (6 bases). The V end lost 3 bases, the J end lost 2 bases, and 11 bases lay between the germline ends. In germline, CDR1 is LNHDA, CDR2 SQIVND (reference sequence). The length of the CDR3 is 15 residues. For the CDR3, the DNA is TGTGCCAGTAGTATGATTTCAGGGGGCAATCAGCCCCAGCATTTT. It is translated as CASSMISGGNQPQHF. The whole variable domain, filled in from reference TRBV19 and TRBJ1-5, reads DGGITQSPKYLFRKEGQNVTLSCEQNLNHDAMYWYRQDPGQGLRLIYYSQIVNDFQKGDIAEGYSVSREKKESFPLTVTSAQKNPTAFYLCASSMISGGNQPQHFGDGTRLSIL.

The chain has TRBV9 and TRBJ1-3; TRBD1 matches 7 bases. The CDR3 extends over 16 amino acids. Unmatched junction bases numbered 9, after V lost 3 bases and J lost 3 bases. Per the germline V gene, CDR1 is SGDLS and CDR2 is YYNGEE. Written as DNA, the CDR3 is TGTGCCAGCAGCGCATCTACGACAGGGAATGGAAACACCATATATTTT. Residues: CASSASTTGNGNTIYF.

This sequence joins TRBV5-4 and TRBJ1-2; D uncertain. Trimming stripped 1 base from V and 3 bases from J, with 19 bases between. The CDR3 extends over 17 amino acids. CDR1 is SGHNT, CDR2 YYREEE, per germline (reference sequence). The CDR3 sequence is CASSLRSGAKLDYGYTF. The CDR3 DNA reads TGTGCCAGCAGCTTGAGGTCGGGAGCAAAACTAGACTATGGCTACACCTTC.

The chain carries TRBV6-4 and TRBJ1-2; D remains unclear. The CDR3 has 14 residues. V was clipped by 0 bases and J by 6 bases, with 11 bases between them. Germline CDR1 MRHNA, CDR2 SNTAGT. CDR3 DNA: TGTGCCAGCAGTGACTCAGAAGGGAGTCATGGCTACACCTTC. Translated, it gives CASSDSEGSHGYTF.

CDR3 in DNA: TGTGCCAGCAGTTTAGTTGGTTGGCCGGGGGGCCAAGAGACCCAGTACTTC. This translates into CASSLVGWPGGQETQYF. The chain carries TRBV27 and TRBJ2-5, with TRBD2 matching 7 bases. V lost 2 bases and J lost 1; bases outside the gene matches: 10. CDR3 length: 17 residues. Germline V lookup: CDR1 MNHEY, CDR2 SMNVEV (reference sequence).

J is TRBJ1-3 and V is TRBV2; tentatively, D is TRBD1 (5 bases). Germline CDR1 reads SNHLY; CDR2 reads FYNNEI. The CDR3 extends over 13 amino acids. V lost 8 bases and J lost 1, with 9 bases in between. As DNA, the CDR3 is TGTGCCAGCCTCGCAGGGTCTGGAAACACCATATATTTT. This translates into CASLAGSGNTIYF. The entire variable domain, with the rest obtained from reference TRBV2 and TRBJ1-3, is as follows: EPEVTQTPSHQVTQMGQEVILRCVPISNHLYFYWYRQILGQKVEFLVSFYNNEISEKSEIFDDQFSVERPDGSNFTLKIRSTKLEDSAMYFCASLAGSGNTIYFGEGSWLTVV.

This clone was detected only a few times. The rearrangement uses TRBV6-5 and TRBJ2-7, with 7 bases matching TRBD1. This CDR3 is built from 14 residues. With V trimmed by 6 bases and J by 7 bases, 12 bases remained unmatched. From germline, CDR1 is MNHEY and CDR2 SVGAGI. CDR3 region: CASRDVDREQEQYF. DNA of the CDR3: TGTGCCAGCAGGGATGTCGACAGGGAGCAAGAGCAGTACTTC.

Worth noting for this clone: This may arise from a read error, as a much more abundant clone is one base away. The genes are TRBV11-2 and TRBJ1-1; TRBD1 is a possible D gene (5 bases). Looked up from germline, CDR1 is SGHAT and CDR2 is FQNNGV. Trimming pared 2 bases from V and 7 bases from J, leaving 11 bases between. This CDR3 contains 13 residues. The DNA for the CDR3 is TGTGCCAGCAGCTTAATCGGGGGTTATGAAGCTTTCTTT. Encoded protein: CASSLIGGYEAFF. Combining the CDR3 with reference TRBV11-2 and TRBJ1-1 gives the whole variable domain EAGVAQSPRYKIIEKRQSVAFWCNPISGHATLYWYQQILGQGPKLLIQFQNNGVVDDSQLPKDRFSAERLKGVDSTLKIQPAKLEDSAVYLCASSLIGGYEAFFGQGTRLTVV.

The chain joins TRBV5-8 to TRBJ1-5, with 9 bases matching TRBD1. The CDR3 loop spans 15 amino acids. Germline V gene lookup returns CDR1 SGHTS and CDR2 YDEGEE. Trimming removed 6 bases from V and 5 bases from J; junction bases left unmatched: 9. The CDR3 sequence: CASIHPGTGYQPQHF. CDR3 in DNA: TGTGCCAGCATCCACCCCGGGACAGGGTATCAGCCCCAGCATTTT.

This chain joins TRBV5-1 and TRBJ1-6; 7 positions agree with TRBD1. With 5 bases clipped from V and 0 bases from J, the junction kept 11 bases outside the gene matches. The germline CDR1 and CDR2 sequences are SGHRS and YFSETQ. CDR3 length: 18 amino acids. This CDR3 is CASRGSLQGSSYNSPLHF. As DNA, the CDR3 is TGCGCCAGCAGGGGAAGTTTACAGGGGAGCTCCTATAATTCACCCCTCCACTTT.

The chain links TRBV2 to TRBJ1-5; weak D call: TRBD1 (5 bases). Trimming cost V 7 bases and J 1 base, with 11 bases left between them. Germline loops: CDR1 SNHLY, CDR2 FYNNEI. There are 14 residues in the CDR3. The CDR3 here is CASTEGRSNQPQHF. The CDR3 DNA sequence: TGTGCCAGCACGGAGGGGCGGAGCAATCAGCCCCAGCATTTT.

The V gene is TRBV2, the J gene TRBJ1-5, with a weak D call TRBD1 (5 bases). Trimming took off 4 bases at V and 6 bases at J, with 10 bases between the two ends. The CDR3 loop spans 13 amino acids. Germline V gene data show CDR1 as SNHLY and CDR2 as FYNNEI. CDR3 bases: TGTGCCAGCAGTGTGGGCGGGGGTCAGCCCCAGCATTTT. Amino acid sequence: CASSVGGGQPQHF.

The chain couples TRBV6-5 to TRBJ2-2, with D tentatively TRBD2 (5 bases). CDR1 and CDR2 (germline): MNHEY, SVGAGI. The CDR3 is 13 amino acids. Trimming stripped 6 bases from V and 6 bases from J, with 11 bases between. DNA for the CDR3: TGTGCCAGCAGACGGGAAGGTCCCGGGGAGCTGTTTTTT. As protein: CASRREGPGELFF.

This clone was seen a few times. The V gene is TRBV7-3, the J gene TRBJ1-6, with 7 nucleotides matching TRBD1. The CDR3 is made up of 18 amino acids. V trimming: 2 bases; J trimming: 5 bases; junction bases outside the gene matches: 12. Germline-derived CDR1 and CDR2 are SGHTA and FQGTGA. The CDR3: CASSLVPLKTGNNSPLHF. The CDR3 coding sequence is TGTGCCAGCAGCTTAGTTCCGTTGAAGACAGGGAATAATTCACCCCTCCACTTT.

The chain combines TRBV18 with TRBJ2-5; maybe TRBD1 (5 bases). V was clipped by 6 bases and J by 3 bases, with 17 bases between them. The CDR3 covers 15 residues. CDR1 is KGHSH and CDR2 is LQKENI in the germline V gene. CDR3 coding DNA: TGTGCCAGCTCTCCGGGCAGGGAAGGTAAAGAGACCCAGTACTTC. This sequence encodes CASSPGREGKETQYF.

This clone was recorded once. The chain uses TRBV4-1 and TRBJ1-1; 9 bases are a match to TRBD1. The CDR3 contains 14 residues. Germline values: CDR1 MGHRA, CDR2 YSYEKL. V trimming: 1 base; J trimming: 7 bases; junction bases outside the gene matches: 4. The chain's CDR3 is CASSQAWGQGEAFF. The DNA for the CDR3 is TGCGCCAGCAGCCAAGCTTGGGGACAGGGTGAAGCTTTCTTT.

The chain uses TRBV4-1 and TRBJ1-1; D is unclear. The V end lost 4 bases, the J end lost 2 bases, and 26 bases lay between the germline ends. This CDR3 is 19 amino acids long. Germline loops: CDR1 MGHRA, CDR2 YSYEKL. CDR3 amino acids: CASSPRLGPVGEINTEAFF. In nucleotides, the CDR3 is TGCGCCAGCAGCCCCCGGCTAGGACCCGTTGGGGAGATAAACACTGAAGCTTTCTTT.

This clone was counted once. The V gene is TRBV11-2, the J gene TRBJ1-1; the D is unclear. V shed 3 bases and J shed 8 bases, with 7 bases lying between them. This CDR3 is built from 11 residues. CDR1 and CDR2 (germline): SGHAT, FQNNGV. Here the CDR3 reads CASSLGREAFF. DNA of the CDR3: TGTGCCAGCAGCTTGGGCAGGGAAGCTTTCTTT.

The V gene is TRBV18, the J gene TRBJ1-1; D is possibly TRBD1 (6 bases). Trimming removed 6 bases from V and 5 bases from J, with 13 bases in between. The germline CDR1 and CDR2 sequences are KGHSH and LQKENI. The CDR3 has 13 amino acids. The CDR3 DNA is TGTGCCAGCTCTCAAGGACAGACTACTGAAGCTTTCTTT. The encoded protein is CASSQGQTTEAFF.

This chain joins TRBV11-1 and TRBJ2-7; 9 positions match TRBD2. CDR1 is SGHAT and CDR2 is FQDESV in the germline V gene (reference sequence). The CDR3 is made up of 19 amino acids. Trimming took 0 bases from V and 0 from J; bases not matched to a gene: 12. DNA for the CDR3: TGTGCCAGCAGCTTAGCGCCTAGAGGGTCTAGCGGGAACTCCTACGAGCAGTACTTC. It is translated as CASSLAPRGSSGNSYEQYF. The complete variable domain, with remaining parts taken from reference TRBV11-1 and TRBJ2-7, reads EAEVAQSPRYKITEKSQAVAFWCDPISGHATLYWYRQILGQGPELLVQFQDESVVDDSQLPKDRFSAERLKGVDSTLKIQPAELGDSAMYLCASSLAPRGSSGNSYEQYFGPGTRLTVT.

The chain couples TRBV10-3 to TRBJ2-1; the match to TRBD2 covers 14 bases. V was pared by 5 bases and J by 5 bases, with 5 bases of the junction left unmatched. Germline assignment: CDR1 ENHRY and CDR2 SYGVKD. The CDR3 is 16 amino acids. The CDR3 nucleotides read TGTGCCATCAGTCAGGGACTAGCGGGGGTTAACAATGAGCAGTTCTTC. This encodes CAISQGLAGVNNEQFF.

For the CDR3, the DNA is TGTGCCAGCAGCTTGACAGGGGTCCTCCAAGCTTTCTTT. Protein: CASSLTGVLQAFF. The chain uses TRBV5-6 and TRBJ1-1, with 7 nucleotides matching TRBD1. Germline V gives CDR1 SGHDT, CDR2 YYEEEE. After removal of 1 base from V and 9 bases from J, the junction contained 6 bases not matched to a gene. The CDR3 runs to 13 residues.

This clone has only one observation. J is TRBJ1-1 and V is TRBV7-3; no clear D. V lost 5 bases and J 5 bases, leaving 18 bases between the germline ends. The CDR3 covers 15 residues. Germline V gene lookup returns CDR1 SGHTA and CDR2 FQGTGA. CDR3 in amino acids: CASSQEGDLGTEAFF. The CDR3 nucleotides are TGTGCCAGCAGCCAGGAGGGCGATTTAGGAACTGAAGCTTTCTTT.

This sequence joins TRBV5-1 and TRBJ1-4, with D unclear. The germline V gene encodes CDR1 SGHRS and CDR2 YFSETQ. The CDR3 spans 15 residues. The ends were cut back, 1 base at V and 2 bases at J, with 9 bases in the middle. The CDR3 reads CASSLSGSTNEKLFF. CDR3 in DNA: TGCGCCAGCAGCTTGTCCGGGAGCACTAATGAAAAACTGTTTTTT.

The chain employs TRBV29-1 and TRBJ2-7, with 8 nucleotides matching TRBD1. Germline V CDR1 and CDR2: SQVTM, ANQGSEA. The J segment lost 2 bases and the V segment lost 3 bases, leaving 6 bases of the junction unmatched. The CDR3 contains 14 residues. The CDR3 here is CSVEFGQGTYEQYF. In DNA form, the CDR3 reads TGCAGCGTTGAGTTTGGACAGGGAACCTACGAGCAGTACTTC.

V is TRBV7-2 and J is TRBJ1-6; possible D gene TRBD1, 6 bases. Germline-derived CDR1 and CDR2 are SGHTA and FQGNSA. The CDR3 is 15 residues long. The ends were cut back, 2 bases at V and 8 bases at J, with 13 bases in the middle. The CDR3 here is CASSLFGGWDSPLHF. CDR3 bases: TGTGCCAGCAGCTTATTTGGGGGCTGGGATTCACCCCTCCACTTT.

This clone was detected a few times. V usage is TRBV4-2 and J usage is TRBJ1-1; 7 nucleotides align to TRBD1. The CDR3 has 14 amino acids. V shed 0 bases and J 5 bases; nucleotides not matched to a gene: 3. Per germline, CDR1 LGHNA and CDR2 YNFKEQ. The CDR3 DNA reads as TGTGCCAGCAGCCAAGACGGCAGGGGGACTGAAGCTTTCTTT. Protein: CASSQDGRGTEAFF.